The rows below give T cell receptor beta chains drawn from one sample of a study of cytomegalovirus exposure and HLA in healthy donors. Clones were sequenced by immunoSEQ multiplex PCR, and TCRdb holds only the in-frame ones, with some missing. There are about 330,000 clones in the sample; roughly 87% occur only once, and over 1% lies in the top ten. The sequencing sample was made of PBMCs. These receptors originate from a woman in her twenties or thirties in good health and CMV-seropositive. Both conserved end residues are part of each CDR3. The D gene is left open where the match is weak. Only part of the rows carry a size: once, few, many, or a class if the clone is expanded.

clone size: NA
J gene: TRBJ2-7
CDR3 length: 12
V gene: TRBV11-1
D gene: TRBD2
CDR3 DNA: TGTGCCAGCAGCATATTAGCGGGCGAGCAGTACTTC
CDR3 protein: CASSILAGEQYF

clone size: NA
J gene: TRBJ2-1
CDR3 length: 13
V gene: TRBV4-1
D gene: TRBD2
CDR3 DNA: TGCGCCAGCAGCCAAGGGACTAGCGGGGATGAGTTCTTC
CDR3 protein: CASSQGTSGDEFF

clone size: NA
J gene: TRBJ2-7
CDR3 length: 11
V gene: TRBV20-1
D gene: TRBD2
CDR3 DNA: TGCAGTGCTGGGGGGGTGGTCGAGCAGTACTTC
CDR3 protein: CSAGGVVEQYF

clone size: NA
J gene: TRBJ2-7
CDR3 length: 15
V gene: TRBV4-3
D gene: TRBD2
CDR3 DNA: TGCGCCAGCAGCCAAGGAGCGGGAGAGCCCTACGAGCAGTACTTC
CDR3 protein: CASSQGAGEPYEQYF

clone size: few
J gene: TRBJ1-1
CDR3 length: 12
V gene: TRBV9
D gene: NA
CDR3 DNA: TGTGCCAGCAGCGGACGAAACACTGAAGCTTTCTTT
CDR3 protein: CASSGRNTEAFF

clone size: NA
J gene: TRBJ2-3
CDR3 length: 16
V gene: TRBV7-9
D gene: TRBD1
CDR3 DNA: TGTGCCAGCAGCTTAGTACGTCAGGGGGTTGGAGATACGCAGTATTTT
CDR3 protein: CASSLVRQGVGDTQYF

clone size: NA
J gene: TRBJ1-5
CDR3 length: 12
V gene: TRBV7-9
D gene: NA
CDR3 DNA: TGTGCCAGCGCCTATGCCGAGGAGCCCCAGCATTTT
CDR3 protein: CASAYAEEPQHF

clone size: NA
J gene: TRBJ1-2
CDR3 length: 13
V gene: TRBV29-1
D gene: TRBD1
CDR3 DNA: TGCAGCGTCGCGCAGGGACAGAACTATGGCTACACCTTC
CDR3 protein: CSVAQGQNYGYTF

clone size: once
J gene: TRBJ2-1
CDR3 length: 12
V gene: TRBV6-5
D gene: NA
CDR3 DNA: TGTGCCAGCAGTTTTAAGGGGAATGAGCAGTTCTTC
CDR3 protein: CASSFKGNEQFF

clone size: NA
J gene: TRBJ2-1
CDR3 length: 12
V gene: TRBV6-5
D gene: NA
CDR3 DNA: TGTGCCAGCAGTCGAGGCCCCAATGAGCAGTTCTTC
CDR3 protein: CASSRGPNEQFF

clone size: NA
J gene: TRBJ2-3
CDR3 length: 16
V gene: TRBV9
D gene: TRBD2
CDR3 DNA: TGTGCCAGCAGCGTAGATAGGACTAGCGGGAGACATACGCAGTATTTT
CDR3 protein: CASSVDRTSGRHTQYF

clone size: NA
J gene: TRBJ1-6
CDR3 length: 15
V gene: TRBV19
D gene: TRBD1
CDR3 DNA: TGTGCCAGTAGTATCGGAGGACAGGGAACTTCACCCCTCCACTTT
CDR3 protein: CASSIGGQGTSPLHF

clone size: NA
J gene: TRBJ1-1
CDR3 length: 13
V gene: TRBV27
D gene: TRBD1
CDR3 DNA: TGTGCCAGCAGTGGGGACAGGGGGTGGAAAGCTTTCTTT
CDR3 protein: CASSGDRGWKAFF

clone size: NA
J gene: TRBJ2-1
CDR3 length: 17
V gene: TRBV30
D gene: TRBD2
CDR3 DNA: TGTGCCTGGGAACCACACGTCCTAGCGGGATTCTACAATGAGCAGTTCTTC
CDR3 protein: CAWEPHVLAGFYNEQFF

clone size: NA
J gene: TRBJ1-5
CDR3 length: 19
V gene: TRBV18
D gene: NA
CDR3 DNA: TGTGCCAGCTCACCCCCCGTCGGTCAGGGGAGGGAAAGCAATCAGCCCCAGCATTTT
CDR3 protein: CASSPPVGQGRESNQPQHF

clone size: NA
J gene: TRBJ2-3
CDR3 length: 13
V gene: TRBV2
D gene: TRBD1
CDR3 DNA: TGTGCCAGCAGGGGGACAGACACAGATACGCAGTATTTT
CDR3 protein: CASRGTDTDTQYF

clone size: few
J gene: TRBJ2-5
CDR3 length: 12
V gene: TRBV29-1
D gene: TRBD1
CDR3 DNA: TGCAGCGGCCGACAGGGTTCCGAGACCCAGTACTTC
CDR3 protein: CSGRQGSETQYF

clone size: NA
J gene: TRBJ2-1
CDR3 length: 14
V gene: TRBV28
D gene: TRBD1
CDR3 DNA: TGTGCCAGCAGTATGCGGACAGGATACAATGAGCAGTTCTTC
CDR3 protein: CASSMRTGYNEQFF

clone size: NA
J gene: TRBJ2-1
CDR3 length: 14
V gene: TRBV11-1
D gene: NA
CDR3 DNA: TGTGCCAGCAGCTTGGGGAGGACCTACAATGAGCAGTTCTTC
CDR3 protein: CASSLGRTYNEQFF

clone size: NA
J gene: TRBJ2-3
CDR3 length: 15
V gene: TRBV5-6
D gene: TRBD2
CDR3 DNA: TGTGCCAGCAGCACTAAGCGGGAGTATGCAGATACGCAGTATTTT
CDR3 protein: CASSTKREYADTQYF

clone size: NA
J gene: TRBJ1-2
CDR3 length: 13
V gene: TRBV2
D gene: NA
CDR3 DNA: TGTGCCAGCAGACCCCCAGCGCGCTATGGCTACACCTTC
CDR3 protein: CASRPPARYGYTF

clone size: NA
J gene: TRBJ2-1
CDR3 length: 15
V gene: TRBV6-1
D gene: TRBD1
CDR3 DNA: TGTGCCAGCAGTGAAAGGACAGGGAAGGACTATGAGCAGTTCTTC
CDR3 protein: CASSERTGKDYEQFF

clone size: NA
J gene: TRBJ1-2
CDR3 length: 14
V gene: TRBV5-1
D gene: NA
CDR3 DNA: TGCGCCAGCACCCAACGCGGAGGGGACTATGGCTACACCTTC
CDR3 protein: CASTQRGGDYGYTF

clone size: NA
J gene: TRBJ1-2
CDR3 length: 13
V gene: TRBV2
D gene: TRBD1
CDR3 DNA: TGTGCCGGCCGGGACAGGGGTAACTATGGCTACACCTTC
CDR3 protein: CAGRDRGNYGYTF

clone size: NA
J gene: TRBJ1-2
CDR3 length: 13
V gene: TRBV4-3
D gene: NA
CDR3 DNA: TGCGCCAGCAGCCAAGATTGGGGAAATGGCTACACCTTC
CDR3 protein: CASSQDWGNGYTF

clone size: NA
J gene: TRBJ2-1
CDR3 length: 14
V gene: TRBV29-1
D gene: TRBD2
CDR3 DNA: TGCAGCGTTGTGAGGCGGGAGGACATAAATGAGCAGTTCTTC
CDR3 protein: CSVVRREDINEQFF

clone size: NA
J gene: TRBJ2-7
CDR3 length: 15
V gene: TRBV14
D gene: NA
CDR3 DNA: TGTGCCAGCAGCCAAGTCCAGGGCGAAATCTACGAGCAGTACTTC
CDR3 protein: CASSQVQGEIYEQYF

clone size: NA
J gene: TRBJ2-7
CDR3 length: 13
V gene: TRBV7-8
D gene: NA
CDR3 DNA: TGTGCCAGCAGCTCCCCTTTCACCTACGAGCAGTACTTC
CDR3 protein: CASSSPFTYEQYF

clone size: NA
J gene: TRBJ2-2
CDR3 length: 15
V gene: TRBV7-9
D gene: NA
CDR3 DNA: TGTGCCAGCGAGATCGGGACTCTAAACACCGGGGAGCTGTTTTTT
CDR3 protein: CASEIGTLNTGELFF

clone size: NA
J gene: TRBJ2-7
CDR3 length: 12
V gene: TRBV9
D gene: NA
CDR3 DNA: TGTGCCAGCAGCAACAGGGCCCACGAGCAGTACTTC
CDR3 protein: CASSNRAHEQYF

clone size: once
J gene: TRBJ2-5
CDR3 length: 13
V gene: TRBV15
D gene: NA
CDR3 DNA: TGTGCCACCAGCGTCGGACATCAGGAGACCCAGTACTTC
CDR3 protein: CATSVGHQETQYF

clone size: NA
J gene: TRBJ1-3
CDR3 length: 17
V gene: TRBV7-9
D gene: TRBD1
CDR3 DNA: TGTGCCAGCAGCTTAGGTGACAGGGGGCGTACGGGAAACACCATATATTTT
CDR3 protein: CASSLGDRGRTGNTIYF

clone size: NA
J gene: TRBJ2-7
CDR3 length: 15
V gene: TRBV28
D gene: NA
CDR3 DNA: TGTGCCAGCAGTTTGTCGGCAGGGACATTGTACGAGCAGTACTTC
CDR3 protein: CASSLSAGTLYEQYF

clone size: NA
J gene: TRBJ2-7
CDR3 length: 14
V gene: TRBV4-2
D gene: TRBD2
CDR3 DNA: TGTGCCAGCAGCCAACTGGCGGGGGGTTACGAGCAGTACTTC
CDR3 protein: CASSQLAGGYEQYF

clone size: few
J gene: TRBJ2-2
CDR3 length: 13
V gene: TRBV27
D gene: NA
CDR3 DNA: TGTGCCAGCGGATACAGGGACACCGGGGAGCTGTTTTTT
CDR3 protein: CASGYRDTGELFF

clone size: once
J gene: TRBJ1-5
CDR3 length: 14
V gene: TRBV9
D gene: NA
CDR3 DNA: TGTGCCAGCAGCGTAGTTCCAGACAATCAGCCCCAGCATTTT
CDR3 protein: CASSVVPDNQPQHF

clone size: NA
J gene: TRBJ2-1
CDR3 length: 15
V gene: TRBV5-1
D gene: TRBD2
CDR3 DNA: TGCGCCAGCAGCTATGGACTAGCGCGGGCGAATGAGCAGTTCTTC
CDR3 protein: CASSYGLARANEQFF

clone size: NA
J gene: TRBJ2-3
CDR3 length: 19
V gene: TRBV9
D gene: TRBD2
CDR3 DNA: TGTGCCAGCAGCTCCAATCCAGGACTAGCGGTTCTAAGCACAGATACGCAGTATTTT
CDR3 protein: CASSSNPGLAVLSTDTQYF

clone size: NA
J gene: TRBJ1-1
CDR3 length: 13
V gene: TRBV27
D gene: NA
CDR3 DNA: TGTGCCAGCAGTTCTCGGGGCTGGACTGAAGCTTTCTTT
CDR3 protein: CASSSRGWTEAFF

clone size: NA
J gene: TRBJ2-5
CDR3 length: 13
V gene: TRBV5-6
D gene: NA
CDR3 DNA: TGTGCCAGCAGCTTGCCCAGTCAAGAGACCCAGTACTTC
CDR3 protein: CASSLPSQETQYF

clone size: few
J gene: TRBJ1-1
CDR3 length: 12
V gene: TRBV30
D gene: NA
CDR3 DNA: TGTGCCTGGAGTCTAAGGGTCTCTGAAGCTTTCTTT
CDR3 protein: CAWSLRVSEAFF

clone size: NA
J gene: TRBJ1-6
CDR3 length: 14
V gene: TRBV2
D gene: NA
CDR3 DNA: TGTGCCAGACAAGGGGAAGGGGACAATTCACCCCTCCACTTT
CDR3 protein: CARQGEGDNSPLHF